The 5 T cell receptor beta chains below all came from one sample that was sequenced in a study of control samples from healthy donors and cancer patients. Sequenced by immunoSEQ multiplex PCR; TCRdb stores in-frame clones only, minus some. The sample yields about 140,000 clones, less than 95% seen once. The specimen was blood. All receptors derive from a man younger than 30 in good health.

The rearrangement joins TRBV19 to TRBJ1-5, with TRBD1 identical over 8 bases. The germline V gene encodes CDR1 LNHDA and CDR2 SQIVND (reference sequence). The J segment lost 8 bases and the V segment lost 7 bases, leaving 13 bases of the junction unmatched. The CDR3 consists of 15 residues. The CDR3 sequence: CASTGMTGEVEPQHF. The CDR3 DNA reads as TGTGCCAGTACAGGGATGACAGGGGAGGTTGAGCCCCAGCATTTT.

V gene TRBV5-1 combines with J gene TRBJ2-1; 11 bases map to TRBD2. Germline V CDR1 and CDR2: SGHRS, YFSETQ. The junction had 2 bases not matched to a gene; V was cut back by 0 bases and J by 3 bases. CDR3 length: 16 residues. CDR3 DNA sequence: TGCGCCAGCAGCTTGGGACTAGCGGGGAACTACAATGAGCAGTTCTTC. Protein sequence: CASSLGLAGNYNEQFF.

As to this clone: This sample includes further DNA sequences coding for the same CDR3. The chain links TRBV6-5 to TRBJ1-1; D remains ambiguous. Trimming cost V 2 bases and J 5 bases, with 9 bases left between them. This CDR3 has 13 amino acids. In germline, CDR1 is MNHEY, CDR2 SVGAGI. The CDR3 reads CASSYGRDTEAFF. The CDR3 bases are TGTGCCAGCAGTTACGGCCGCGATACTGAAGCTTTCTTT.

The rearrangement links TRBV6-1 to TRBJ1-2; 10 nucleotides align to TRBD1. The CDR3 is 17 residues long. Germline V gene data show CDR1 as MNHNS and CDR2 as SASEGT. Trimming at V came to 1 base and at J to 4 bases, leaving 9 bases not matched to a gene. In DNA, the CDR3 is TGTGCCAGCAGTGAAGAACCCCCGGGACAGGGGTCCTATGGCTACACCTTC. Encoded protein: CASSEEPPGQGSYGYTF.

This clone was counted once. V gene TRBV5-6 combines with J gene TRBJ1-1, with a possible D match to TRBD1 (5 bases). The CDR3 has 14 amino acids. Germline loops: CDR1 SGHDT, CDR2 YYEEEE. Trimming removed 3 bases from V and 0 bases from J, with 9 bases in between. The CDR3 DNA reads as TGTGCCAGCAGCTCCAAGGGGATGAACACTGAAGCTTTCTTT. It specifies CASSSKGMNTEAFF. Filled out from reference TRBV5-6 and TRBJ1-1, the complete variable domain reads DAGVTQSPTHLIKTRGQQVTLRCSPKSGHDTVSWYQQALGQGPQFIFQYYEEEERQRGNFPDRFSGHQFPNYSSELNVNALLLGDSALYLCASSSKGMNTEAFFGQGTRLTVV.